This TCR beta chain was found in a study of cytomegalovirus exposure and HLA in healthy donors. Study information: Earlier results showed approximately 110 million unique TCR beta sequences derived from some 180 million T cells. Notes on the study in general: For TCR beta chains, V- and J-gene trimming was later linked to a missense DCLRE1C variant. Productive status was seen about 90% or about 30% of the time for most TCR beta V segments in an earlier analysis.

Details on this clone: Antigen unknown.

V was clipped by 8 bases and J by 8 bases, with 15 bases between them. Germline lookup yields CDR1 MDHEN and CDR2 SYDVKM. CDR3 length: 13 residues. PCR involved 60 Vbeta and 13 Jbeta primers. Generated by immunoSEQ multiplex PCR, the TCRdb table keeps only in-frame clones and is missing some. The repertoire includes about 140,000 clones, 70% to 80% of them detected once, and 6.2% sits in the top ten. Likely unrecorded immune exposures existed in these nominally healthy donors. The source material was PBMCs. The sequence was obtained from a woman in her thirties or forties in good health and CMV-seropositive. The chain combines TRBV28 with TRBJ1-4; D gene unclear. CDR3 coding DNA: TGTGCCAGCCGCCGCGGGGTAGAAGAAAAACTGTTTTTT. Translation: CASRRGVEEKLFF.